These 19 T cell receptor beta chains share one sample of origin, sequenced in a study of OX40 agonist ivuxolimab in advanced cancers. Sequencing was performed with immunoSEQ multiplex PCR; in TCRdb, only in-frame clones are kept and a portion is missing. The table has some 30,000 clones, 80% to 95% seen once. Sample: CD4+ or CD8+ T cells sorted from blood, taken in a trial of the OX40 agonist ivuxolimab. The source of these receptors is an adult with an advanced solid tumor such as melanoma, head and neck, liver or kidney cancer.

This clone was observed a handful of times. The V gene is TRBV9, the J gene TRBJ2-1; no definite D call. The CDR3 runs 11 residues. The germline CDR1 and CDR2 sequences are SGDLS and YYNGEE. V gave up 0 bases and J gave up 10 bases, with 5 bases separating them. CDR3 nucleotides: TGTGCCAGCAGCGTAGTGGGGGAGCAGTTCTTC. It codes for CASSVVGEQFF.

V and J are TRBV27 and TRBJ2-1; D might be TRBD2 (5 bases). V lost 2 bases, J lost 7 bases, and 15 bases lay in between. There are 15 residues in the CDR3. Germline CDR1 is MNHEY and CDR2 is SMNVEV (reference sequence). CDR3 region: CASSLLYGGSNEQFF. The CDR3 DNA is TGTGCCAGCAGTTTACTCTATGGTGGGAGTAATGAGCAGTTCTTC.

The chain recombines TRBV21-1 with TRBJ2-7; the D call TRBD1 from the table was never checked on the DNA. TRBV21-1 is flagged as a pseudogene. This CDR3 contains 15 residues. The CDR3 DNA reads TGTGCCAGCAGCCCCCGACACGGACAGGGGCGCGAGCAGTACTTC. Translation: CASSPRHGQGREQYF.

This chain connects TRBV7-8 to TRBJ2-1; D is ambiguous. Trimming shortened V by 0 bases and J by 4 bases, and 10 bases separated the two germline ends. Germline V CDR1 and CDR2: SGHVS, FQNEAQ. The CDR3 consists of 15 residues. The CDR3 region is CASSLAEFVYNEQFF. The CDR3 coding sequence is TGTGCCAGCAGCTTAGCGGAGTTTGTGTACAATGAGCAGTTCTTC. Drawing the rest from reference TRBV7-8 and TRBJ2-1, the complete variable domain is GAGVSQSPRYKVAKRGQDVALRCDPISGHVSLFWYQQALGQGPEFLTYFQNEAQLDKSGLPSDRFFAERPEGSVSTLKIQRTQQEDSAVYLCASSLAEFVYNEQFFGPGTRLTVL.

The chain joins TRBV11-3 to TRBJ2-3, with 7 positions matching TRBD1. Germline assignment: CDR1 SGHNT and CDR2 YENEEA. The CDR3 covers 15 residues. The V segment lost 5 bases and the J segment 2 bases; nucleotides outside the gene matches: 7. For the CDR3, the DNA is TGTGCCAGCAGCGTTACAGGGGTGCACACAGATACGCAGTATTTT. This encodes CASSVTGVHTDTQYF.

This clone was seen a few times. The chain carries TRBV29-1 and TRBJ1-2; D is perhaps TRBD1 (5 bases). Germline V lookup: CDR1 SQVTM, CDR2 ANQGSEA. The length of the CDR3 is 13 residues. Trimming took off 7 bases at V and 6 bases at J, with 18 bases between the two ends. The CDR3, as DNA: TGCAGCGCTCTCAGGGATTCGGTGGATGGCTACACCTTC. It specifies CSALRDSVDGYTF.

The chain carries TRBV2 and TRBJ2-7, with 8 bases that match TRBD2. CDR1 is SNHLY, CDR2 FYNNEI, per germline. The CDR3 sequence is 17 residues long. The V gene end was trimmed by 6 bases and the J gene end by 4 bases; junction bases not matched to a gene: 17. The DNA of the CDR3 is TGTGCCAGCAGCCCGGGGGAGCGGGAGTTAGCCCCGTACGAGCAGTACTTC. This sequence encodes CASSPGERELAPYEQYF.

This sequence joins TRBV9 and TRBJ2-7; 9 bases agree with TRBD2. Trimming at V came to 2 bases and at J to 2 bases, leaving 2 bases not matched to a gene. CDR1 and CDR2 (germline): SGDLS, YYNGEE. This CDR3 has 14 amino acids. Here the CDR3 reads CASSVTSGTYEQYF. For the CDR3, the DNA is TGTGCCAGCAGCGTGACTAGCGGTACCTACGAGCAGTACTTC.

The chain employs TRBV27 and TRBJ2-5; 11 nucleotides agree with TRBD1. Germline CDR1 is MNHEY and CDR2 is SMNVEV (reference sequence). This CDR3 spans 15 amino acids. The V segment lost 5 bases and the J segment 2 bases; nucleotides outside the gene matches: 4. The CDR3 nucleotides read TGTGCCAGCAGTATAGGGACAGGGGGGCAAGAGACCCAGTACTTC. This codes for CASSIGTGGQETQYF.

V and J are TRBV4-2 and TRBJ2-3, with D possibly TRBD2 on 6 matching bases. This CDR3 is built from 18 residues. Trimming left V 0 bases short and J 3 bases short, with 19 bases between. Germline CDR1 is LGHNA and CDR2 is YNFKEQ. The CDR3 coding sequence is TGTGCCAGCAGCCAAGATCATATTCTAGCGAGTGTTACAGATACGCAGTATTTT. This translates into CASSQDHILASVTDTQYF.

V is TRBV13 and J is TRBJ1-5; 7 bases agree with TRBD1. In germline, CDR1 is PRHDT, CDR2 FYEKMQ (reference sequence). The CDR3 is 14 amino acids. The V gene end was trimmed by 5 bases and the J gene end by 7 bases; junction bases not matched to a gene: 8. The CDR3 here is CASSQRTGGQPQHF. CDR3 DNA sequence: TGTGCCAGCAGCCAACGGACAGGCGGGCAGCCCCAGCATTTT.

V usage is TRBV28 and J usage is TRBJ2-7, with TRBD2 matching over 9 bases. This CDR3 region has 16 residues. The trim removed 1 base at V and 2 bases at J, leaving 6 bases unmatched. CDR1 is MDHEN, CDR2 SYDVKM, per germline. The CDR3 sequence is CASSLLRGGRAYEQYF. The CDR3 nucleotides are TGTGCCAGCAGTTTATTGCGTGGCGGGAGGGCCTACGAGCAGTACTTC. The entire variable domain, with the rest obtained from reference TRBV28 and TRBJ2-7, is as follows: DVKVTQSSRYLVKRTGEKVFLECVQDMDHENMFWYRQDPGLGLRLIYFSYDVKMKEKGDIPEGYSVSREKKERFSLILESASTNQTSMYLCASSLLRGGRAYEQYFGPGTRLTVT.

This chain joins TRBV4-3 and TRBJ2-1; TRBD2 agrees at 9 bases. Germline V CDR1 and CDR2: LGHNA, YSLEER. The ends lost 0 bases at V and 7 bases at J; junction bases unmatched: 7. The CDR3 is made up of 16 amino acids. The CDR3 is CASSQDSTGLANEQFF. The CDR3, as DNA: TGCGCCAGCAGCCAAGATTCCACCGGACTAGCGAATGAGCAGTTCTTC.

The J gene is TRBJ2-1, the V gene TRBV28; no clear D. Germline CDR1 is MDHEN and CDR2 is SYDVKM. V shed 2 bases and J shed 6 bases, with 14 bases lying between them. The CDR3 covers 15 residues. CDR3 bases: TGTGCCAGCAGTTTAAGTTCTTGGGTGGGCAATGAGCAGTTCTTC. Its protein product is CASSLSSWVGNEQFF.

The rearrangement links TRBV6-4 to TRBJ2-7, with D possibly TRBD1 on 6 matching bases. This CDR3 comprises 16 residues. Trimming shortened V by 4 bases and J by 4 bases, and 20 bases separated the two germline ends. The germline CDR1 and CDR2 sequences are MRHNA and SNTAGT. The CDR3 here is CASSVETGRFEYEQYF. The CDR3 bases are TGTGCCAGCAGTGTCGAAACAGGGCGGTTTGAATACGAGCAGTACTTC.

The V and J genes are TRBV7-2 and TRBJ2-2; 9 positions match TRBD2. Germline V lookup: CDR1 SGHTA, CDR2 FQGNSA. Trimming removed 3 bases from V and 1 base from J; junction bases left unmatched: 9. This CDR3 contains 18 residues. CDR3 DNA: TGTGCCAGCAGCTTGGTCGATTGGCGGGAGGGGAACACCGGGGAGCTGTTTTTT. Protein product: CASSLVDWREGNTGELFF.

The chain links TRBV19 to TRBJ2-1; D gene uncertain. This CDR3 contains 16 residues. V shed 5 bases and J shed 0 bases, with 14 bases lying between them. Germline V CDR1 and CDR2: LNHDA, SQIVND (reference sequence). For the CDR3, the DNA is TGTGCCAGTAGTGCAGTTATACATAGCTCCTACAATGAGCAGTTCTTC. It encodes CASSAVIHSSYNEQFF.

A note on this clone: In the same sample, other DNA sequences code for this CDR3. The rearrangement links TRBV6-5 to TRBJ2-5, with TRBD2 matching over 7 bases. The V segment lost 6 bases and the J segment 3 bases; nucleotides outside the gene matches: 4. This CDR3 spans 13 amino acids. CDR1 is MNHEY and CDR2 is SVGAGI in the germline V gene. The CDR3 spells CASSPLAEETQYF. The CDR3, as DNA: TGTGCCAGCAGCCCCCTAGCGGAAGAGACCCAGTACTTC.

This chain joins TRBV2 and TRBJ2-7, with D possibly TRBD2 on 6 matching bases. The germline CDR1 and CDR2 sequences are SNHLY and FYNNEI. Trimming removed 4 bases at V and 2 bases at J, with 18 bases between. The CDR3 totals 16 residues. In DNA, the CDR3 is TGTGCCAGCAGTGGCGAGGAGGGGCGCCTAACCTACGAGCAGTACTTC. Translating it yields CASSGEEGRLTYEQYF.